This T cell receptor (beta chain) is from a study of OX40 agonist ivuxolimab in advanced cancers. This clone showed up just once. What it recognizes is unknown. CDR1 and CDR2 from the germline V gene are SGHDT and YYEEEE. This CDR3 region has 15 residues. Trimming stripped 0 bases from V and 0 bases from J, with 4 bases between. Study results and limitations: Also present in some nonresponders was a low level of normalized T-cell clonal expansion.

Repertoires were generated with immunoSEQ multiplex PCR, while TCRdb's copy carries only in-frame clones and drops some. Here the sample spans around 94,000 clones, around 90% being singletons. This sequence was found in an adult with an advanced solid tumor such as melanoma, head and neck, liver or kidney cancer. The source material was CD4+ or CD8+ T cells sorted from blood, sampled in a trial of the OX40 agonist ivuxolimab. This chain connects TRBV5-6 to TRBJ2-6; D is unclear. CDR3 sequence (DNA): TGTGCCAGCAGCTTGGTCGCCTCTGGGGCCAACGTCCTGACTTTC. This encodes CASSLVASGANVLTF.